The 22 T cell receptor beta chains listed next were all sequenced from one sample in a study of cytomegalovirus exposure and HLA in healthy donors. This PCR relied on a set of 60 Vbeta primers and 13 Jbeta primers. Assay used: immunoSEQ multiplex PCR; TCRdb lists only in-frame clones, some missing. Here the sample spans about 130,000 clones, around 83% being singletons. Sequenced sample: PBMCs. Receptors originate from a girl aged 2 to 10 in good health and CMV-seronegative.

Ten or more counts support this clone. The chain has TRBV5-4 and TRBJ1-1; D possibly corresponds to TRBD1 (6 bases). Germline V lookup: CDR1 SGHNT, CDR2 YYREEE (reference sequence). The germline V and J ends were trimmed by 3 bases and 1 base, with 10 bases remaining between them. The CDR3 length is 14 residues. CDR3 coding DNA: TGTGCCAGCAGCTCACAGGGTAAGAACACTGAAGCTTTCTTT. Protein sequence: CASSSQGKNTEAFF.

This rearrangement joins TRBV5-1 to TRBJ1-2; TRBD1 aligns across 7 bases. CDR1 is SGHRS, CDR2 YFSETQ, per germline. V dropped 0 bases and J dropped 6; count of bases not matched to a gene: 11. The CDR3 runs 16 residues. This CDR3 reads CASSLEAQTGLDGYTF. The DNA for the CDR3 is TGCGCCAGCAGCTTGGAAGCCCAGACAGGGCTGGATGGCTACACCTTC.

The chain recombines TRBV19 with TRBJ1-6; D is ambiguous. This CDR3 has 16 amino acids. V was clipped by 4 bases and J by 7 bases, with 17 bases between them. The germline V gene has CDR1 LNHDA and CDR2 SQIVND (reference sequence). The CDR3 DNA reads TGTGCCAGTAGTACCCCGCTTGGTTCGAGGAATTCACCCCTCCACTTT. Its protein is CASSTPLGSRNSPLHF.

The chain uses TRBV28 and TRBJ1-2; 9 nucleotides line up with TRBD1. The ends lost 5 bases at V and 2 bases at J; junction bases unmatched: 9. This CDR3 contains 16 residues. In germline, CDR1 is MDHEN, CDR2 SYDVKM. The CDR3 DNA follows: TGTGCCAGCAGTCATGCCGGGACAGGGAGGAACTATGGCTACACCTTC. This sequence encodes CASSHAGTGRNYGYTF.

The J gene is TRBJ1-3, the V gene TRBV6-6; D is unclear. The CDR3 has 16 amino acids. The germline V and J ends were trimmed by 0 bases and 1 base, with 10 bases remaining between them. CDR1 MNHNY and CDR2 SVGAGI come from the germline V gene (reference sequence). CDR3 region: CASSYSGPGSGNTIYF. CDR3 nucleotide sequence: TGTGCCAGCAGTTACTCCGGTCCCGGGTCTGGAAACACCATATATTTT.

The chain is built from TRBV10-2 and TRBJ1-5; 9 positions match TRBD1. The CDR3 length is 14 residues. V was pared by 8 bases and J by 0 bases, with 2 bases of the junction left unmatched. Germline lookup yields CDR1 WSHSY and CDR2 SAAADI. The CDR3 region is CASGGQGSNQPQHF. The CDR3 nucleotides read TGCGCCAGCGGGGGACAGGGTAGCAATCAGCCCCAGCATTTT.

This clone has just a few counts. CDR3 sequence: CSARGQGAFF. The CDR3 nucleotides read TGCAGTGCTAGGGGACAGGGGGCTTTCTTT. The chain uses TRBV20-1 and TRBJ1-1; 10 bases align to TRBD1. CDR3 length: 10 amino acids. Trimming cost V 3 bases and J 11 bases; bases outside gene matches: 0. The germline gives CDR1 DFQATT, CDR2 SNEGSKA (reference sequence).

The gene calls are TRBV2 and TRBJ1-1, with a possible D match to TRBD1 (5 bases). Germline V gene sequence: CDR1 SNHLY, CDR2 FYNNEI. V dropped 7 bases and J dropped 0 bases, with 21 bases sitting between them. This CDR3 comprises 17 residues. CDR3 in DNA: TGTGCCAGCACGGACTCGGGGGGTACACCTTTGAACACTGAAGCTTTCTTT. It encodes CASTDSGGTPLNTEAFF.

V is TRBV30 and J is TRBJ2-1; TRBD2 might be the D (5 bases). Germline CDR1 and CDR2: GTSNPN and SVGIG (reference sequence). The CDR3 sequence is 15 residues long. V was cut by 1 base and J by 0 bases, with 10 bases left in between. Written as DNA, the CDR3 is TGTGCCTGGAGTGCGACTACGAGCTCCTACAATGAGCAGTTCTTC. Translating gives CAWSATTSSYNEQFF.

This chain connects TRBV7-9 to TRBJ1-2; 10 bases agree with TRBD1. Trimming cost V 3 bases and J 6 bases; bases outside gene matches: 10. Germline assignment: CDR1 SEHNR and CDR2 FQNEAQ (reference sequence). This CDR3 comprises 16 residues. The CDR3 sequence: CASSLTGGEGVNGYTF. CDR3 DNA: TGTGCCAGCAGCTTGACAGGGGGCGAAGGCGTGAATGGCTACACCTTC. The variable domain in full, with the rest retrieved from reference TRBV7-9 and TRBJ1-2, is DTGVSQNPRHKITKRGQNVTFRCDPISEHNRLYWYRQTLGQGPEFLTYFQNEAQLEKSRLLSDRFSAERPKGSFSTLEIQRTEQGDSAMYLCASSLTGGEGVNGYTFGSGTRLTVV.

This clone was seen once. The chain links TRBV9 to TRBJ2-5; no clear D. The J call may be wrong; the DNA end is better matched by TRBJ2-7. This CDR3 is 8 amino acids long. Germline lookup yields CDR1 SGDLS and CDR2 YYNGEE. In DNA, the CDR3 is TGTGCCAGCTACGAGCAGTACTTC. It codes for CASYEQYF.

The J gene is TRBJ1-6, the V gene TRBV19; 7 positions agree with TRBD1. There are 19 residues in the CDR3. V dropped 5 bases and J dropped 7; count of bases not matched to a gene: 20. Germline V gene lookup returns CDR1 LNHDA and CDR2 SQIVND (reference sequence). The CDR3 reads CASSPRQGPFPGWNSPLHF. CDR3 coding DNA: TGTGCCAGTAGTCCGAGACAGGGACCCTTCCCAGGTTGGAATTCACCCCTCCACTTT.

The CDR3 loop reads CASSADRPYYSGNTIYF. Here the CDR3 DNA reads TGTGCCAGCAGCGCTGACAGGCCATACTACTCTGGAAACACCATATATTTT. The rearrangement links TRBV2 to TRBJ1-3, with a possible D match to TRBD1 (6 bases). The V gene lost 6 bases and the J gene lost 0 bases, with 18 bases spanning the gap. The CDR3 contains 17 residues. Per germline, CDR1 SNHLY and CDR2 FYNNEI.

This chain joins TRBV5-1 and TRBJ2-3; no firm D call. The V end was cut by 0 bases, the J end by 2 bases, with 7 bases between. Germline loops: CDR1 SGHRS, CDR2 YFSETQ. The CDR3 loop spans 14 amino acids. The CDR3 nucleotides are TGCGCCAGCAGCTTGGGCGGATACACAGATACGCAGTATTTT. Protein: CASSLGGYTDTQYF.

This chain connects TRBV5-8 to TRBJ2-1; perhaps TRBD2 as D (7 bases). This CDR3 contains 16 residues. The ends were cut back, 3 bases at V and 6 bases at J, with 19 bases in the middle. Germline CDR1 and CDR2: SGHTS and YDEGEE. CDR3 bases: TGTGCCAGCAGCTGGAGGGGGGGCAGGGGAGGCAATGAGCAGTTCTTC. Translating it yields CASSWRGGRGGNEQFF.

The CDR3 region is CASSFSLSSYEQYF. CDR3 DNA: TGTGCCAGCAGCTTTTCTCTAAGCTCCTACGAGCAGTACTTC. The chain couples TRBV13 to TRBJ2-7, with D hard to call. The CDR3 is made up of 14 amino acids. Germline V gene lookup returns CDR1 PRHDT and CDR2 FYEKMQ (reference sequence). Trimming pared 3 bases from V and 0 bases from J, leaving 9 bases between.

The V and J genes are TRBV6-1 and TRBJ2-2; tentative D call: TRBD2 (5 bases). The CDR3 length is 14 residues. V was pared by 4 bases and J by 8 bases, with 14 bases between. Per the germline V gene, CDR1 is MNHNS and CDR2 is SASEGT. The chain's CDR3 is CASSVLAGPGELFF. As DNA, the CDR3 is TGTGCCAGCAGTGTTCTGGCGGGCCCGGGGGAGCTGTTTTTT.

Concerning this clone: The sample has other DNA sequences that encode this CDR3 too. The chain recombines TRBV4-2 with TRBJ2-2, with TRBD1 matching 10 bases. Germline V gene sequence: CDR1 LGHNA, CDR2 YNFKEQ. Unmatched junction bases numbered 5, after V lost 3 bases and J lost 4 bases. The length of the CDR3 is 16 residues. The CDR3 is CASSHPGQGGTGELFF. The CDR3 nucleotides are TGTGCCAGCAGCCATCCCGGACAGGGGGGCACCGGGGAGCTGTTTTTT.

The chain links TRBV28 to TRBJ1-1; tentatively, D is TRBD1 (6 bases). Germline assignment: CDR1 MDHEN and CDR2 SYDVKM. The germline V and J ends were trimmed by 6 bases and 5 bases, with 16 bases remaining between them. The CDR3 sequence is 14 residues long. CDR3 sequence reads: CASSRRGRWTEAFF. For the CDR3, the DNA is TGTGCCAGCAGCCGCAGGGGTAGATGGACTGAAGCTTTCTTT. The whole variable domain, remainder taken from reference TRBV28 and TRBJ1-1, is DVKVTQSSRYLVKRTGEKVFLECVQDMDHENMFWYRQDPGLGLRLIYFSYDVKMKEKGDIPEGYSVSREKKERFSLILESASTNQTSMYLCASSRRGRWTEAFFGQGTRLTVV.

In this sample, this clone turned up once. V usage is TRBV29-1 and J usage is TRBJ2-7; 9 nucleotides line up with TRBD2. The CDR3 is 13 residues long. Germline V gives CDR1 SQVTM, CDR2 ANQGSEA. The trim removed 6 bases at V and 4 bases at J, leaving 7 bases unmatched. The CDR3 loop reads CSVLSGRSYEQYF. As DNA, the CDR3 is TGCAGCGTCCTTAGCGGGAGATCGTACGAGCAGTACTTC.

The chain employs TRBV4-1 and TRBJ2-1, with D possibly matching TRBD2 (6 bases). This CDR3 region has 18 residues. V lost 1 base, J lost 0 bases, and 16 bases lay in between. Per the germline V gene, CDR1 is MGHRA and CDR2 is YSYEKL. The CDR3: CASSQVGVRGGSYNEQFF. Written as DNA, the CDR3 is TGCGCCAGCAGCCAAGTTGGGGTGCGGGGTGGCTCCTACAATGAGCAGTTCTTC.

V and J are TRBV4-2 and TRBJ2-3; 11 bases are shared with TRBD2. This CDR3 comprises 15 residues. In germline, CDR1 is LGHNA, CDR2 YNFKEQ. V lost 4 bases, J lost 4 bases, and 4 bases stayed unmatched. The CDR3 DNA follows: TGTGCCAGCAGCCCTACTAGCGGGGGCGCAGATACGCAGTATTTT. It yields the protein CASSPTSGGADTQYF.